The clone carrying this TCR beta chain was found once. This record belongs to a study of cytomegalovirus exposure and HLA in healthy donors. V trimming: 7 bases; J trimming: 4 bases; junction bases outside the gene matches: 4. The CDR3 spans 14 residues. The germline V gene has CDR1 MNHNS and CDR2 SASEGT. The PCR employed 60 Vbeta primers together with 13 Jbeta primers. Measured with immunoSEQ multiplex PCR; TCRdb has only the in-frame clones, and not every one. The sample lists just over 150,000 clones, 65% to 85% occurring once. Sequencing input: PBMCs. The TCR was taken from a male donor in good health and CMV-seropositive. The chain uses TRBV6-1 and TRBJ2-7, with TRBD2 identical over 13 bases. CDR3 residues: CASTRTSGSYEQYF. Written as DNA, the CDR3 is TGTGCCAGCACCCGGACTAGCGGGAGTTACGAGCAGTACTTC.